The 17 T cell receptor beta chains given below trace back to one sample, sequenced in a study of breast tumors, draining lymph nodes, adjacent tissues. Axillary draining lymph nodes of breast cancer patients supplied the node samples. A single record per CDR3 protein comes from TCRdb applying MiXCR to the multiplex PCR reads. The sample carries nearly 110,000 distinct CDR3 sequences, about 31% recorded once. Sequencing was carried out using axillary lymph node tissue. These receptors were taken from a female donor with breast cancer. Some clones in this sample may be carry-over from other donors' samples.

On this clonotype itself: It may be a read error: a sequence one base away is much more abundant. This chain links TRBV29-1 with TRBJ1-1; TRBD1 aligns across 9 bases. CDR1 and CDR2 from the germline V gene are SQVTM and ANQGSEA. CDR3 length: 13 residues. CDR3 loop: CGVGTGRYTEAFF. CDR3 sequence (DNA): TGCGGCGTCGGGACAGGGAGGTACACTGAAGCTTTCTTT.

The table lists this clonotype with many counts. The V gene is TRBV19, the J gene TRBJ2-1, with 10 bases lining up with TRBD2. This CDR3 has 14 residues. The trim removed 7 bases at V and 6 bases at J, leaving 6 bases unmatched. Germline-derived CDR1 and CDR2 are LNHDA and SQIVND (reference sequence). The CDR3 DNA sequence: TGTGCCAGTAATCCGGGACTAGCGAGCAATGAGCAGTTCTTC. Translation gives CASNPGLASNEQFF.

This rearrangement joins TRBV12-3 or TRBV12-4 to TRBJ1-5; D is perhaps TRBD1 (6 bases). V dropped 6 bases and J dropped 2 bases, with 11 bases sitting between them. The CDR3 runs 14 residues. CDR3 loop: CASSRRGRNQPQHF. The CDR3 bases are TGTGCCAGCAGCCGCAGGGGACGCAATCAGCCCCAGCATTTT.

In its sample, this clonotype was seen many times. This chain uses TRBV20-1 with TRBJ1-2; tentatively, D is TRBD1 (5 bases). From germline, CDR1 is DFQATT and CDR2 SNEGSKA (reference sequence). The ends were cut back, 1 base at V and 4 bases at J, with 19 bases in the middle. This CDR3 region has 16 residues. The CDR3, as DNA: TGCAGTGCTAGAGCCCTACAGGTTACGAGGGTCTATGGCTACACCTTC. Translated, it gives CSARALQVTRVYGYTF.

In this sample, this clonotype turned up many times. The rearrangement joins TRBV6-5 to TRBJ1-4; 7 bases align to TRBD1. This CDR3 is 14 amino acids long. V gave up 5 bases and J gave up 11 bases; unmatched junction bases: 11. The V gene's germline CDR1 is MNHEY and CDR2 SVGAGI. CDR3 coding DNA: TGTGCCAGCAGTAGCGACAGGGTATTAGGGAAACTGTTTTTT. Translated, it gives CASSSDRVLGKLFF.

This clonotype was seen more than once but under ten times. The chain has TRBV25-1 and TRBJ1-1; D is possibly TRBD1 (5 bases). CDR1 MGHDK and CDR2 SYGVNS come from the germline V gene. The V gene lost 4 bases and the J gene lost 1 base, with 7 bases spanning the gap. The CDR3 covers 13 residues. The CDR3, as DNA: TGTGCCAGCAGTGCAGGACAGAACACTGAAGCTTTCTTT. It specifies CASSAGQNTEAFF.

The chain employs TRBV6-5 and TRBJ1-1; 10 nucleotides agree with TRBD1. Germline V gives CDR1 MNHEY, CDR2 SVGAGI. The V segment lost 5 bases and the J segment 0 bases; nucleotides outside the gene matches: 3. This CDR3 spans 15 amino acids. This CDR3 reads CASSRQGAVNTEAFF. The CDR3 region has the DNA TGTGCCAGCAGTAGACAGGGGGCCGTGAACACTGAAGCTTTCTTT.

Ten or more counts support this clonotype. The rearrangement uses TRBV4-1 and TRBJ2-7; D gene unclear. CDR1 and CDR2 (germline): MGHRA, YSYEKL. CDR3 size: 18 residues. Trimming removed 0 bases at V and 3 bases at J, with 21 bases between. The CDR3 region is CASSQDKHHSTSFYEQYF. The DNA of the CDR3 is TGCGCCAGCAGCCAAGACAAGCACCACTCTACCTCTTTCTACGAGCAGTACTTC.

The chain links TRBV5-8 to TRBJ2-1, with D perhaps assigned TRBD1 or TRBD2 (5 bases each). The CDR3 has 14 residues. Trimming took 0 bases from V and 10 from J, leaving 14 bases between them. Germline V gives CDR1 SGHTS, CDR2 YDEGEE. The CDR3 region has the DNA TGTGCCAGCAGCTTGGCGGGACCAGCTTGGGAGCAGTTCTTC. Translated, it gives CASSLAGPAWEQFF.

This chain joins TRBV29-1 and TRBJ2-7, with unresolved D. The CDR3 runs to 12 residues. The germline gives CDR1 SQVTM, CDR2 ANQGSEA. V was shortened by 4 bases and J by 2 bases, with 9 bases between the two germline ends. The CDR3 sequence is CSVVIETYEQYF. The CDR3 bases are TGCAGCGTTGTAATAGAGACCTACGAGCAGTACTTC.

This clonotype was picked up many times. V usage is TRBV11-3 and J usage is TRBJ2-3, with D perhaps TRBD2 (5 bases). The V gene's germline CDR1 is SGHNT and CDR2 YENEEA. Trimming cost V 0 bases and J 4 bases, with 11 bases left between them. CDR3 length: 15 residues. CDR3 sequence: CASSLEASSADTQYF. The CDR3, as DNA: TGTGCCAGCAGCTTAGAGGCTAGCAGCGCAGATACGCAGTATTTT.

This rearrangement joins TRBV10-3 to TRBJ2-3; 9 positions match TRBD2. Trimming took 10 bases from V and 2 from J; bases not matched to a gene: 16. Germline V gene sequence: CDR1 ENHRY, CDR2 SYGVKD. The CDR3 loop spans 17 amino acids. The DNA of the CDR3 is TGTGCCAGCTCCCCTGCTAGCGGGACTACGTTCACAGATACGCAGTATTTT. Translating it yields CASSPASGTTFTDTQYF.

Regarding this clonotype: The DNA is omitted, as the CDR3 cannot be located on it reliably, and the CDR3 follows TCRdb's listing. The genes are TRBV25-1 and TRBJ2-1; TRBD1 reflects the table's D call only, with no check against the DNA. CDR1 and CDR2 (germline): MGHDK, SYGVNS. The CDR3 comprises 18 residues, both ends counted. The CDR3 loop is CASSFYICSADTADEQFF.

This clonotype was seen ten or more times. The chain recombines TRBV3-1 with TRBJ2-7; D not certain. The V end was cut by 0 bases, the J end by 3 bases, with 12 bases between. The CDR3 consists of 15 residues. The germline V gene has CDR1 LGHDT and CDR2 YNNKEL (reference sequence). Here the CDR3 DNA reads TGTGCCAGCAGCCAAGAATTCAGGCAGAACTACGAGCAGTACTTC. Its translation: CASSQEFRQNYEQYF.

About this clonotype itself: Germline and junction disagree at one end, which may indicate a read error. The gene calls are TRBV24-1 and TRBJ2-1; D not certain. CDR3 length: 12 residues. CDR1 KGHDR and CDR2 SFDVKD come from the germline V gene. The CDR3 DNA reads as TGTGCCACCAGAAGGCCCTACAATGAGCAGCTCTTC. It specifies CATRRPYNEQLF.

At least ten counts were recorded for this clonotype. The rearrangement links TRBV7-2 to TRBJ2-7, with 10 bases that match TRBD2. The CDR3 covers 14 residues. V lost 5 bases and J lost 3; bases outside the gene matches: 4. Germline assignment: CDR1 SGHTA and CDR2 FQGNSA. Written as DNA, the CDR3 is TGTGCCAGCAGCCAAGCGGGGGGGCTCTACGAGCAGTACTTC. Protein sequence: CASSQAGGLYEQYF.

In the case of this clonotype: This may stem from a read error, because a much larger clone lies one nucleotide away. This rearrangement joins TRBV20-1 to TRBJ2-5; D may correspond to TRBD1 or TRBD2 (5 bases each). Germline V gene data show CDR1 as DFQATT and CDR2 as SNEGSKA (reference sequence). The CDR3 runs to 11 residues. The CDR3 DNA reads TGCAGTGCTAGACAGAAAGGGACCCAGTCCTTC. As protein: CSARQKGTQSF.